Each of the 16 T cell receptor beta chains below was sequenced from the same sample in a study of regulatory T cells in long-lasting Graves disease. Time point in this sample: newly diagnosed GD, antithyroid drugs for less than 3 months. Extracted RNA from PBMCs served as the source of the TCR library. Construction of the TCR beta libraries employed iRepertoire HTBI primers in conjunction with Arm-PCR of CDR3 regions. TCRdb re-called the multiplex PCR reads through MiXCR, storing one row per CDR3 protein. This sample has hundreds of thousands of distinct CDR3 sequences; 16% occur once, and the top ten carry approximately 18%. The same specimen was also included in a second study, on T cells in Graves' hyperthyroidism and ophthalmopathy.

Sequencing was performed on peripheral blood mononuclear cells (PBMCs), taken at new diagnosis, from a patient treated with antithyroid drugs. All receptors derive from a woman in her thirties with Graves disease.

In this sample, this clonotype turned up a few times. V usage is TRBV6-1 and J usage is TRBJ2-5; D might be TRBD1 or TRBD2, each matching 5 bases. The end of the DNA is better explained by TRBJ2-7, so the J call may be wrong. The CDR3 covers 14 residues. Germline CDR1 reads MNHNS; CDR2 reads SASEGT. The CDR3 sequence is CASNDALAGAEQYF. CDR3 DNA sequence: TGTGCCAGCAATGACGCGCTAGCTGGGGCCGAGCAGTACTTC.

This chain joins TRBV7-8 and TRBJ2-3; 10 bases fit TRBD2. Trimming took 5 bases from V and 6 from J; bases not matched to a gene: 11. The germline V gene encodes CDR1 SGHVS and CDR2 FQNEAQ. The CDR3 is 16 amino acids. CDR3 in DNA: TGTGCCAGCAGCCCAGAGCGGGGGGGGCATTTGGATACGCAGTATTTT. Its protein product is CASSPERGGHLDTQYF.

The chain combines TRBV29-1 with TRBJ1-1; D not resolved. The germline V and J ends were trimmed by 6 bases and 5 bases, with 13 bases remaining between them. The length of the CDR3 is 12 residues. Germline lookup yields CDR1 SQVTM and CDR2 ANQGSEA. The CDR3 DNA reads TGCAGCGTGACACAGTTTAGAACTGAAGCTTTCTTT. It is translated as CSVTQFRTEAFF.

This clonotype was counted a few times. The rearrangement uses TRBV14 and TRBJ2-5; the D call may be TRBD1 or TRBD2 (5 bases each). CDR1 is SGHDN and CDR2 is FVKESK in the germline V gene. Trimming pared 1 base from V and 5 bases from J, leaving 11 bases between. The CDR3 is made up of 14 amino acids. The CDR3 DNA sequence: TGTGCCAGCAGCCAAGTGTGGGGCGGGGAGACCCAGTACTTC. It yields the protein CASSQVWGGETQYF.

This clonotype appeared many times. The rearrangement uses TRBV7-3 and TRBJ2-1; D unresolved. This CDR3 spans 16 amino acids. V lost 1 base and J lost 5, with 15 bases in between. Germline V gene sequence: CDR1 SGHTA, CDR2 FQGTGA. The CDR3 sequence: CASSLSAPNVNNEQFF. CDR3 nucleotides: TGTGCCAGCAGCTTAAGTGCACCGAACGTAAACAATGAGCAGTTCTTC.

The chain has TRBV28 and TRBJ2-2; the match to TRBD1 covers 8 bases. Germline V gene lookup returns CDR1 MDHEN and CDR2 SYDVKM. This CDR3 contains 15 residues. V lost 6 bases and J lost 5; bases outside the gene matches: 8. Written as DNA, the CDR3 is TGTGCCAGCAGACTGACAGGGGTGCATACCGGGGAGCTGTTTTTT. Protein product: CASRLTGVHTGELFF.

This clonotype has at least ten counts. The V call is TRBV18, the J call TRBJ1-1, with a possible D match to TRBD1 (6 bases). The CDR3 covers 16 residues. Germline V gene data show CDR1 as KGHSH and CDR2 as LQKENI. Trimming removed 0 bases from V and 4 bases from J, with 15 bases in between. The CDR3 DNA reads TGTGCCAGCTCACCACCGACCAGAAAGGGGGGCACTGAAGCTTTCTTT. Translation gives CASSPPTRKGGTEAFF.

This clonotype was seen ten or more times. The V and J genes are TRBV30 and TRBJ1-4, with D unclear. V lost 3 bases and J lost 5, with 10 bases in between. The length of the CDR3 is 13 residues. Per the germline V gene, CDR1 is GTSNPN and CDR2 is SVGIG (reference sequence). CDR3 region: CAWRWGVNEKLFF. For the CDR3, the DNA is TGTGCCTGGAGGTGGGGAGTCAATGAAAAACTGTTTTTT.

V gene TRBV2 combines with J gene TRBJ1-3; tentatively, D is TRBD1 (6 bases). V was clipped by 4 bases and J by 4 bases, with 8 bases between them. This CDR3 comprises 13 residues. Looked up from germline, CDR1 is SNHLY and CDR2 is FYNNEI. The CDR3 loop is CASSAGAGNTIYF. CDR3 in DNA: TGTGCCAGCAGTGCAGGGGCCGGAAACACCATATATTTT.

This clonotype occurred a few times. V gene TRBV7-9 combines with J gene TRBJ2-5; no definite D call. In germline, CDR1 is SEHNR, CDR2 FQNEAQ (reference sequence). The CDR3 has 15 amino acids. V lost 2 bases, J lost 1 base, and 11 bases lay in between. The CDR3: CASSLLGSGQETQYF. Written as DNA, the CDR3 is TGTGCCAGCAGCTTACTGGGCTCAGGCCAAGAGACCCAGTACTTC.

In the case of this clonotype: The germline gene is not matched at one end of the junction; a read error may be the cause. V usage is TRBV6-1 and J usage is TRBJ1-1; no reliable D call. This CDR3 spans 14 amino acids. Looked up from germline, CDR1 is MNHNS and CDR2 is SASEGT. This chain's CDR3 is CASSESGGDTEVFF. In DNA form, the CDR3 reads TGTGCCAGCAGTGAATCAGGAGGCGACACTGAAGTTTTCTTT.

The CDR3 region has the DNA TGTGCCAGCAGTGTAGAGGACTACGAGCAGTACTTC. This encodes CASSVEDYEQYF. V usage is TRBV2 and J usage is TRBJ2-7, with D unclear. The germline V gene encodes CDR1 SNHLY and CDR2 FYNNEI. The CDR3 covers 12 residues. The ends were cut back, 4 bases at V and 3 bases at J, with 7 bases in the middle.

The chain links TRBV6-4 to TRBJ2-5; the match to TRBD2 covers 8 bases. Germline-derived CDR1 and CDR2 are MRHNA and SNTAGT. Trimming took 6 bases from V and 2 from J; bases not matched to a gene: 11. This CDR3 has 16 amino acids. CDR3 in amino acids: CASRPNPTGGQETQYF. CDR3 DNA: TGTGCCAGCAGACCAAACCCCACGGGGGGGCAAGAGACCCAGTACTTC.

This clonotype was seen a few times. This chain links TRBV7-9 with TRBJ2-2; 15 nucleotides align to TRBD2. The CDR3 extends over 21 amino acids. Germline loops: CDR1 SEHNR, CDR2 FQNEAQ (reference sequence). J was trimmed by 0 bases and V by 4 bases; bases with no gene match: 12. CDR3 nucleotide sequence: TGTGCCAGCAGCTCCCTCCCCGGACTAGCGGGAGGGCCGGCGAACACCGGGGAGCTGTTTTTT. Amino acids: CASSSLPGLAGGPANTGELFF. Drawing the rest from reference TRBV7-9 and TRBJ2-2, the complete variable domain is DTGVSQNPRHKITKRGQNVTFRCDPISEHNRLYWYRQTLGQGPEFLTYFQNEAQLEKSRLLSDRFSAERPKGSFSTLEIQRTEQGDSAMYLCASSSLPGLAGGPANTGELFFGEGSRLTVL.

In this sample, this clonotype turned up a few times. The chain couples TRBV28 to TRBJ1-1; the D is unclear. Germline CDR1 MDHEN, CDR2 SYDVKM. CDR3 length: 15 amino acids. Trimming cost V 1 base and J 1 base, with 10 bases left between them. CDR3 nucleotide sequence: TGTGCCAGCAGTTTATTTAGTTTTGGGAACACTGAAGCTTTCTTT. This gives the protein CASSLFSFGNTEAFF.

This chain uses TRBV20-1 with TRBJ1-3; 8 nucleotides agree with TRBD1. V lost 6 bases, J lost 7 bases, and 11 bases stayed unmatched. The germline V gene encodes CDR1 DFQATT and CDR2 SNEGSKA (reference sequence). This CDR3 is built from 14 residues. CDR3 sequence (DNA): TGCAGTGCACCTGGACAGGGCGGTTTCAACACCATATATTTT. Amino acid sequence: CSAPGQGGFNTIYF.